This T cell receptor (beta chain) was sequenced during a study of OX40 agonist ivuxolimab in advanced cancers. Libraries were prepared by immunoSEQ multiplex PCR; TCRdb keeps only in-frame clonotypes and omits some of them. This sample has 100,000 or so clones, with approximately 87% found just once. Germline V lookup: CDR1 MGHRA, CDR2 YSYEKL. Trimming left V 2 bases short and J 0 bases short, with 14 bases between. This CDR3 region has 17 residues. The rearrangement uses TRBV4-1 and TRBJ2-4; D remains ambiguous. This TCR was recovered from an adult with an advanced solid tumor such as melanoma, head and neck, liver or kidney cancer. This specimen consisted of CD4+ or CD8+ T cells sorted from blood, obtained in a trial of the OX40 agonist ivuxolimab. The CDR3 region is CASSQQELLLAKNIQYF. CDR3 DNA sequence: TGCGCCAGCAGCCAACAGGAACTACTATTAGCCAAAAACATTCAGTACTTC.